Sequencing of this TCR beta chain was carried out in a study of T cell responses to AZD1222 COVID-19 vaccine (dated by TCRdb to the early 2020s). Turning to the overall study: AZD1222 recipients given second doses at about 4 weeks or at about 12 weeks were pooled, since spike-specific TCR depth and breadth were not found to differ between the two schedules. A total of 233 trial participants underwent TCR sequencing, of whom about 200 received two doses of AZD1222 and some 26 received two doses of the MenACWY control vaccine. Trial participants were enrolled by age into subgroups of 18-55, 56-69 and 70-plus years, and about 150, 27 and 61 TCR-sequenced participants, respectively, were included in these subgroups.

The CDR3 regions of human TCRbeta chains were subjected to immunosequencing. Under the source paper's analysis protocol: TCRs in the repertoires were matched against a reference library of SARS-CoV-2-specific TCRs that had been generated with the MIRA antigen-specificity platform. Breadth was defined as the fraction of unique TCRs that were SARS-CoV-2-associated, and depth was defined as the fraction of total T cells that were SARS-CoV-2-associated. Using the MIRA data, every spike-specific TCR was mapped to the spike region that the TCR reacted to and assigned to either a CD4 or a CD8 class. Log10-transformed breadth and depth values were compared by one-way ANOVA with Sidak's multiple comparisons tests. TCRdb carries this immuneACCESS record with in-frame sequences only. Its versions omit some clonotypes, under half of them owing to an unresolved V gene in the studies checked, with the rest unexplained. The DNA was the basis for D and trimming; V, J and clone size are from that table. Present in this sample are more than 150,000 clones, approximately 90% of which were seen just once. The ten largest clones represent about 4.5% of the sample.

The CDR3 starts with the cysteine, ends with the phenylalanine, and has 13 residues. Only CDR3 DNA remains: 39 bases, in frame from the first base. Sequences SGHRS (CDR1) and YFSETQ (CDR2) are obtained from the germline V gene. V loses 4 bases of germline sequence and J loses 4 bases, and the interval between the two ends is 10 bases. Beyond this particular receptor, the publication reports: In the small 56-69-year group, the increase in depth fell short of significance, most likely because of low power. Conclusions about previously exposed vaccinees are limited because only six or seven AZD1222 recipients were SARS-CoV-2 seropositive at baseline. Nearly half of unique spike-specific TCRs reportedly recognized epitopes outside regions mutated in the B.1.351 and B.1.1.7 variants. Because no day 14 peak-response samples were available, the repertoires could be characterized only after the peak T cell response. The whole spike protein was spanned by vaccine-associated CD4 TCRs, and dominant responses were seen in regions 160-218 and 743-854. Participants were mostly white British and included more females than males, and it was suggested by the authors that clonal diversity may have been underestimated. Spike-specific TCR breadth and depth rose significantly after two AZD1222 doses compared with day 0 and with MenACWY recipients.

This clone was observed once. Its antigen has not been determined. No much larger clone is present one base from it, and per-base qualities are unavailable. The time point label for this specimen denotes: baseline before first vaccination. Vaccinee samples were obtained from the UK trials COV001 and COV002, which included a single-blind randomized controlled phase 2/3 trial of AZD1222 (ChAdOx1 nCoV-19) in healthy adults. For TCRbeta chain sequencing, PBMC samples from trial participants were taken at day 0 and at day 28 after the second dose. The chain joins TRBV5-1 to TRBJ2-3, with a tentative D gene TRBD2 over 6 matching bases. The source of this sequence is an adult in good health. The sequences come from peripheral blood, collected on day 0 of AZD1222 vaccination. The bases read TGCGCCAGCAGCCCGACTAGTGCAGATACGCAGTATTTT. This encodes CASSPTSADTQYF.